This TCR beta chain was obtained from a study of cytomegalovirus exposure and HLA in healthy donors. Study findings and constraints: Likely technical artifact: a cluster of highly shared sequence variants.

A note on this clone: Its specificity is not known.

V dropped 3 bases and J dropped 8 bases, with 14 bases sitting between them. The CDR3 length is 14 residues. In germline, CDR1 is SGHTA, CDR2 FQGNSA. Use of 60 Vbeta and 13 Jbeta primers characterized the PCR. Sequencing was performed with immunoSEQ multiplex PCR; in TCRdb, only in-frame clones are kept and a portion is missing. The sample has approximately 140,000 clones; just over 75% are singletons. V gene TRBV7-2 combines with J gene TRBJ1-5; possibly TRBD1 for D (6 bases). The sample consisted of PBMCs. The clonotype originates from a woman aged 50 to 65 in good health and CMV-seronegative. The CDR3 nucleotides read TGTGCCAGCAGCTTCCCGGGACACTGGGAGCCCCAGCATTTT. Translated, it gives CASSFPGHWEPQHF.